A selection of T cell receptor beta chains follows, all from one sample in a study of STAT5B mutations in CD4+ large granular lymphocyte leukemia. Method: immunoSEQ multiplex PCR; TCRdb's copy keeps in-frame clones and lacks some. Among tens of thousands of clones listed, about 85% were seen once. The sample taken for sequencing was CD4+ T cells from blood buffy coats. The source of these receptors is a human donor in good health. Each CDR3 is given with its conserved first and last residue. Each record gives: clone size, D gene, J gene, V gene, CDR3 DNA, CDR3 protein. The D gene is left open where the match is weak. Size tells how often a clone was seen (once, few, many) or the class of an expanded clone, and some rows leave it out.

size: -
D: TRBD2
J: TRBJ2-1
V: TRBV4-2
DNA: TGTGCCAGCAGCCAGGGGTGGCGGGAGGGCCTCAATGAGCAGTTCTTC
CDR3: CASSQGWREGLNEQFF

size: -
D: -
J: TRBJ1-1
V: TRBV29-1
DNA: TGCAGCGTTCCTCGGGACGGAAACACTGAAGCTTTCTTT
CDR3: CSVPRDGNTEAFF

size: -
D: TRBD1
J: TRBJ2-7
V: TRBV10-3
DNA: TGTGCCATCAGCGGCCCAGGGGGTGGCTACGAGCAGTACTTC
CDR3: CAISGPGGGYEQYF

size: once
D: -
J: TRBJ2-1
V: TRBV5-1
DNA: TGCGCCAGCAGAGATGTCTGGGTATCCTACAATGAGCAGTTCTTC
CDR3: CASRDVWVSYNEQFF

size: once
D: TRBD1
J: TRBJ2-3
V: TRBV27
DNA: TGTGCCAGCAGCCAACAGGGGCCCACAGATACGCAGTATTTT
CDR3: CASSQQGPTDTQYF

size: -
D: -
J: TRBJ1-3
V: TRBV4-1
DNA: TGCGCCAGCAGCCAAGGGGCGGGTGGGATTTCCTCTGGAAACACCATATATTTT
CDR3: CASSQGAGGISSGNTIYF

size: -
D: TRBD1
J: TRBJ1-5
V: TRBV27
DNA: TGTGCCAGCAGGGACCAGGGGGAGCCCCAGCATTTT
CDR3: CASRDQGEPQHF

size: -
D: TRBD1
J: TRBJ1-4
V: TRBV19
DNA: TGTGCCAGTAAAGCAGGGGGCGTTTTCCATGAAAAACTGTTTTTT
CDR3: CASKAGGVFHEKLFF

size: -
D: TRBD1
J: TRBJ1-1
V: TRBV5-5
DNA: TGTGCCAGCAGCTTAAGACAGGGAGGGACTGAAGCTTTCTTT
CDR3: CASSLRQGGTEAFF

size: -
D: -
J: TRBJ1-4
V: TRBV7-9
DNA: TGTGCCAGCAGCTTAGGGGGGGGTAATAGCGAAAAACTGTTTTTT
CDR3: CASSLGGGNSEKLFF

size: -
D: TRBD2
J: TRBJ2-1
V: TRBV10-3
DNA: TGTGCCATCAGTGCGGGACTAGCCTACAATGAGCAGTTCTTC
CDR3: CAISAGLAYNEQFF

size: once
D: TRBD2
J: TRBJ2-1
V: TRBV2
DNA: TGTGCCAGCAACGGGAGGTTAGGCTCCTACAATGAGCAGTTCTTC
CDR3: CASNGRLGSYNEQFF

size: few
D: TRBD2
J: TRBJ2-4
V: TRBV4-2
DNA: TGTGCCAGCAGCCAAGGACTAGCAGACCACATTCAGTACTTC
CDR3: CASSQGLADHIQYF

size: -
D: TRBD1
J: TRBJ1-1
V: TRBV19
DNA: TGTGCCAGTAGGGCCGGGACAGGGAATGGGGGAGCTTTCTTT
CDR3: CASRAGTGNGGAFF

size: -
D: -
J: TRBJ2-2
V: TRBV2
DNA: TGTGCCAGCAGTAATTCCGGGATGAACACCGGGGAGCTGTTTTTT
CDR3: CASSNSGMNTGELFF

size: -
D: -
J: TRBJ1-5
V: TRBV7-2
DNA: TGTGCCAGCAGCTTTGGGACAAGGGAGGGACAGCCCCAGCATTTT
CDR3: CASSFGTREGQPQHF

size: few
D: -
J: TRBJ1-1
V: TRBV20-1
DNA: TGCAGTGCTGTGGGGAACACTGAAGCTTTCTTT
CDR3: CSAVGNTEAFF

size: -
D: -
J: TRBJ2-1
V: TRBV10-3
DNA: TGTGCCATCAGTTTCCCCGGACCTGGTGAGCAGTTCTTC
CDR3: CAISFPGPGEQFF

size: -
D: TRBD2
J: TRBJ2-7
V: TRBV5-4
DNA: TGTGCCAGCAGCTTGACTAGCGGTAGTAGCTACGAGCAGTACTTC
CDR3: CASSLTSGSSYEQYF

size: -
D: -
J: TRBJ1-1
V: TRBV7-2
DNA: TGTGCCAGCAGCCCCAACCCGGGGAACACTGAAGCTTTCTTT
CDR3: CASSPNPGNTEAFF

size: -
D: -
J: TRBJ1-1
V: TRBV28
DNA: TGTGCCAGCGTACAGGGAAACACTGAAGCTTTCTTT
CDR3: CASVQGNTEAFF

size: few
D: -
J: TRBJ2-7
V: TRBV11-2
DNA: TGTGCCAGCAGCCCCGTTCGTGGGCCAGGGTACGAGCAGTACTTC
CDR3: CASSPVRGPGYEQYF

size: -
D: -
J: TRBJ1-2
V: TRBV5-6
DNA: TGTGCCAGCAGCTTGACAGGGAGCATAGGCTACACCTTC
CDR3: CASSLTGSIGYTF

size: few
D: -
J: TRBJ2-7
V: TRBV2
DNA: TGTGCCAGCAGTGTGCAGGGCGGTGGCGAGCAGTACTTC
CDR3: CASSVQGGGEQYF

size: -
D: -
J: TRBJ2-2
V: TRBV5-5
DNA: TGTGCCAGCAGTTACATGGGGGGCACAGGGAGAAAGACCGGGGAGCTGTTTTTT
CDR3: CASSYMGGTGRKTGELFF

size: -
D: TRBD1
J: TRBJ2-6
V: TRBV28
DNA: TGTGCCAGCAGGGAGCCGGGACAGCTCTTCTCTGGGGCCAACGTCCTGACTTTC
CDR3: CASREPGQLFSGANVLTF

size: once
D: -
J: TRBJ2-7
V: TRBV5-6
DNA: TGTGCCAGCAGCCGGGAGCCGAGCTCCTACGAGCAGTACTTC
CDR3: CASSREPSSYEQYF